The rows below give T cell receptor beta chains drawn from one sample of a study of blood T cells in healthy people across ages. Each CDR3 protein is one row after TCRdb ran MiXCR on the 5' RACE reads. This sample has 600,000 to 900,000 distinct CDR3 sequences; roughly 24% occur once, and the top ten carry 3%. These same data were also listed under a study on T cells of mothers and their children.

The specimen sequenced was blood. The receptors shown here come from a boy aged 5-17 years in good health. The CDR3 runs from the conserved cysteine through the conserved F or W. A D gene is named only where the DNA matches it firmly. Only part of the rows carry a size: once, few, many, or a class if the clone is expanded.

-,TRBJ1-2,TRBV3-1,TRBD1,CASSQVTGTGLHGYTF,TGTGCCAGCAGCCAAGTCACCGGGACAGGGCTCCATGGCTACACCTTC
-,TRBJ2-1,TRBV20-1,-,CSALTRLSSYNEQFF,TGCAGTGCCTTGACTCGATTAAGCTCCTACAATGAGCAGTTCTTC
-,TRBJ2-7,TRBV29-1,TRBD2,CSVEYERGATYEQYF,TGCAGCGTTGAATACGAGCGGGGGGCCACCTACGAGCAGTACTTC
few,TRBJ2-3,TRBV7-9,TRBD1,CASSDWDSSDTDTQYF,TGTGCCAGCAGCGACTGGGACAGTTCGGACACAGATACGCAGTATTTT
-,TRBJ1-6,TRBV12-3/TRBV12-4,-,CASRGDRSLNSPLHF,TGTGCCAGCAGGGGAGACAGGAGTTTGAATTCACCCCTCCACTTT
few,TRBJ2-5,TRBV23-1,TRBD2,CASPPSPSGGPRETQYF,TGCGCCAGCCCCCCAAGTCCTAGCGGGGGGCCCCGGGAGACCCAGTACTTC
-,TRBJ2-4,TRBV7-9,-,CASSLDSSKNIQYF,TGTGCCAGCAGCTTAGATAGTTCCAAAAACATTCAGTACTTC
-,TRBJ2-7,TRBV21-1,-,CASRLGQPYSYEQYF,TGTGCCAGCAGACTAGGACAGCCTTACTCCTACGAGCAGTACTTC
few,TRBJ2-5,TRBV27,TRBD1,CASSRKPGQGQETQYF,TGTGCCAGCAGTCGGAAACCGGGACAGGGCCAAGAGACCCAGTACTTC
-,TRBJ2-5,TRBV7-2,TRBD1,CASSLAGSGGQEAQYF,TGTGCCAGCAGCTTAGCAGGATCAGGGGGCCAAGAGGCCCAGTACTTC
-,TRBJ1-3,TRBV20-1,-,CSARDVGSSGNTIYF,TGCAGTGCTAGAGATGTCGGGAGCTCTGGAAACACCATATATTTT
few,TRBJ2-5,TRBV12-3/TRBV12-4,TRBD1,CASSPRDSSQETQYF,TGTGCCAGCAGCCCTCGGGACAGCTCACAAGAGACCCAGTACTTC
-,TRBJ2-7,TRBV20-1,TRBD2,CSARDETSGYYEQYF,TGCAGTGCTAGAGATGAAACTAGCGGCTATTACGAGCAGTACTTC
-,TRBJ2-3,TRBV28,-,CASSSWGPATDTQYF,TGTGCCAGCAGTTCCTGGGGACCAGCCACAGATACGCAGTATTTT
-,TRBJ2-1,TRBV18,-,CASSPRTDHNEQFF,TGTGCCAGCTCACCGAGGACAGACCACAATGAGCAGTTCTTC
few,TRBJ2-2,TRBV7-2,-,CASSFRGGGELFF,TGTGCCAGCAGCTTCAGGGGAGGCGGGGAGCTGTTTTTT
-,TRBJ2-7,TRBV12-3/TRBV12-4,-,CASSFRPSSYEQYF,TGTGCCAGCAGTTTTCGTCCTTCTTCCTACGAGCAGTACTTC
many,TRBJ2-7,TRBV7-2,-,CASSFGQNYEQYF,TGTGCCAGCAGCTTTGGACAGAACTACGAGCAGTACTTC
-,TRBJ2-1,TRBV20-1,-,CSAGRQADEQFF,TGCAGTGCTGGGCGACAGGCGGATGAGCAGTTCTTC